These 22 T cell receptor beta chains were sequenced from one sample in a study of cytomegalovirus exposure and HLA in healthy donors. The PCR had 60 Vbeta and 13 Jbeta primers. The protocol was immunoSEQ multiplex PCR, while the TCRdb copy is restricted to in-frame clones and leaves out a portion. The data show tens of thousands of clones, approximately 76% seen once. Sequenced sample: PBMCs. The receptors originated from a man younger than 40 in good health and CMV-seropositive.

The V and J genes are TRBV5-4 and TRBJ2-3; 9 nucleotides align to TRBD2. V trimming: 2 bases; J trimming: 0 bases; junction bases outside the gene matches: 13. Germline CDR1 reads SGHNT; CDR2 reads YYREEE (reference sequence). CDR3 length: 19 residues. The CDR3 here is CASSFGGSSGGPSTDTQYF. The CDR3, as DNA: TGTGCCAGCAGCTTCGGGGGAAGTAGCGGGGGCCCTAGCACAGATACGCAGTATTTT.

The CDR3 DNA reads as TGTGCCTTCACGAGAGGGTCCTACGAGCAGTACTTC. Translating it yields CAFTRGSYEQYF. The V call is TRBV30, the J call TRBJ2-7; D may be TRBD2 (5 bases). From germline, CDR1 is GTSNPN and CDR2 SVGIG (reference sequence). This CDR3 region has 12 residues. With 7 bases removed from V and 1 base from J, the gap between germline ends came to 11 bases.

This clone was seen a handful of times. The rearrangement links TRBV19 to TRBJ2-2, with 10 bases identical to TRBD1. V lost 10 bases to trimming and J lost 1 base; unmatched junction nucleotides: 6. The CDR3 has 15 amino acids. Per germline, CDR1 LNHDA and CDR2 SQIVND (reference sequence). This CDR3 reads CATTRTGGNTGELFF. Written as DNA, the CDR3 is TGTGCCACCACAAGGACAGGGGGGAACACCGGGGAGCTGTTTTTT.

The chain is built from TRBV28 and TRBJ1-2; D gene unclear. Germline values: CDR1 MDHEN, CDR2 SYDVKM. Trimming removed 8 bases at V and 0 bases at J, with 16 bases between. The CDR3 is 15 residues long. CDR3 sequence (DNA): TGTGCCAGCCGGGGAAGGGAATTATCTAACTATGGCTACACCTTC. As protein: CASRGRELSNYGYTF.

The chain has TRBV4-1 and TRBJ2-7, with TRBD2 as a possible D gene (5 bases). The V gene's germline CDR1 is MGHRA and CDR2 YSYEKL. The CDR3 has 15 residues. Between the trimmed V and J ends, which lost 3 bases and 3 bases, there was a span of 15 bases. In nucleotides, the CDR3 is TGCGCCAGCAGCCAGCGAGCCCTAGCAGACTACGAGCAGTACTTC. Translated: CASSQRALADYEQYF.

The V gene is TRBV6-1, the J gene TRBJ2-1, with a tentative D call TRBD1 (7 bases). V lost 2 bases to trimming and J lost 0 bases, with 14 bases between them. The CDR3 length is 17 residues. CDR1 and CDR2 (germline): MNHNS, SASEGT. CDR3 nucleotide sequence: TGTGCCAGCAGTGAACAGGGGGGCTTCCTCTCCTACAATGAGCAGTTCTTC. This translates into CASSEQGGFLSYNEQFF.

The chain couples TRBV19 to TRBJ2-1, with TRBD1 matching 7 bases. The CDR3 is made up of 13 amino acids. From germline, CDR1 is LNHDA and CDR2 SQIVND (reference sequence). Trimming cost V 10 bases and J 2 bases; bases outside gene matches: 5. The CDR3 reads CATRQGAYNEQFF. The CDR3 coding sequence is TGTGCCACTAGACAGGGAGCCTACAATGAGCAGTTCTTC.

CDR3 DNA: TGTGCCAGTAGTATAGGGGCACCCAACACTGAAGCTTTCTTT. This codes for CASSIGAPNTEAFF. The gene calls are TRBV19 and TRBJ1-1, with D unresolved. Trimming removed 1 base from V and 2 bases from J, with 8 bases in between. The CDR3 contains 14 residues. Germline lookup yields CDR1 LNHDA and CDR2 SQIVND (reference sequence).

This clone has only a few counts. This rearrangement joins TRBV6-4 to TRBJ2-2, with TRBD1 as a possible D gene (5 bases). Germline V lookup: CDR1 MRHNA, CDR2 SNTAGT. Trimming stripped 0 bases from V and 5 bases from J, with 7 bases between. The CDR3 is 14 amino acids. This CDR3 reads CASSDSPGTGELFF. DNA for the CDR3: TGTGCCAGCAGTGACTCGCCAGGGACCGGGGAGCTGTTTTTT.

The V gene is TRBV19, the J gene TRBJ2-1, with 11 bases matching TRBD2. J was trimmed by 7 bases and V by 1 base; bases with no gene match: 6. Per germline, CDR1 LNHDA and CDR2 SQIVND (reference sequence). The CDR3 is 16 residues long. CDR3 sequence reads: CASSIASGGLSNEQFF. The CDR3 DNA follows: TGTGCCAGTAGTATAGCTAGCGGGGGGTTATCAAATGAGCAGTTCTTC.

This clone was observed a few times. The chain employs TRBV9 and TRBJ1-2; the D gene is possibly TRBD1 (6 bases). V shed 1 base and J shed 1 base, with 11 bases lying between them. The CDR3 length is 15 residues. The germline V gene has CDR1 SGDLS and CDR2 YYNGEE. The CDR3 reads CASSVRTDGNYGYTF. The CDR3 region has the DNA TGTGCCAGCAGCGTAAGGACAGATGGTAACTATGGCTACACCTTC.

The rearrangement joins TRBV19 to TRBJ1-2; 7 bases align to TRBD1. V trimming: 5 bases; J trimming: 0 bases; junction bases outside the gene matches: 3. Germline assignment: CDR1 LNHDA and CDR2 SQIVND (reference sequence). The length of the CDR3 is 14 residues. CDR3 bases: TGTGCCAGTAGTGCCCAGGGGGCTAACTATGGCTACACCTTC. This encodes CASSAQGANYGYTF.

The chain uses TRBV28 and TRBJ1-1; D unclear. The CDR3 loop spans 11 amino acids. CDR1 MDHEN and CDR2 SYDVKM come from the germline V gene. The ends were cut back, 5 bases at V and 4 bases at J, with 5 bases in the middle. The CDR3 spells CASSPRTEAFF. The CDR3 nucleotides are TGTGCCAGCAGTCCCCGCACTGAAGCTTTCTTT.

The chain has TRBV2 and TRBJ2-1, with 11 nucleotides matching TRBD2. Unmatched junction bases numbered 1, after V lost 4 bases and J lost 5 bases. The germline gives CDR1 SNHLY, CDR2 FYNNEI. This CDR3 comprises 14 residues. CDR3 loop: CASSGLAGHNEQFF. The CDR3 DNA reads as TGTGCCAGCAGTGGACTAGCGGGGCACAATGAGCAGTTCTTC.

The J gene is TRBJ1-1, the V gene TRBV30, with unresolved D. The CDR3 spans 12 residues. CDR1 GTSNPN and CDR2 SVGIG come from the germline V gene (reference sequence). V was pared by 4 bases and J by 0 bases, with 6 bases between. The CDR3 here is CAWNPVNTEAFF. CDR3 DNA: TGTGCCTGGAACCCAGTGAACACTGAAGCTTTCTTT.

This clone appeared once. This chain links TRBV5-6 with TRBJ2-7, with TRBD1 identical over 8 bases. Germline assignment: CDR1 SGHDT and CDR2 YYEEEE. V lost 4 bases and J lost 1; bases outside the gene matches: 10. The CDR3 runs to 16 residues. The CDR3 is CASSRWTDRGSYEQYF. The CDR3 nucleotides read TGTGCCAGCAGCCGTTGGACCGACAGGGGATCCTACGAGCAGTACTTC.

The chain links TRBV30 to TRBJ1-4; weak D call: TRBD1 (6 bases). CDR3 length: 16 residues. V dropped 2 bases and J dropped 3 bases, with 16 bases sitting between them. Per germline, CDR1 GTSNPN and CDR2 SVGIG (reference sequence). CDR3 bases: TGTGCCTGGAGTCCAACCCGGACAGCGGCTAATGAAAAACTGTTTTTT. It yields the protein CAWSPTRTAANEKLFF.

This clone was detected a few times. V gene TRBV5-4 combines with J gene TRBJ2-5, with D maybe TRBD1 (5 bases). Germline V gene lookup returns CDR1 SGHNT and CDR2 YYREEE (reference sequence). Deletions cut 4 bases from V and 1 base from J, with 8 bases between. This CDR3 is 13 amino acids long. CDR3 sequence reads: CASSPTVQETQYF. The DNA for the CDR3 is TGTGCCAGCAGCCCGACAGTCCAAGAGACCCAGTACTTC.

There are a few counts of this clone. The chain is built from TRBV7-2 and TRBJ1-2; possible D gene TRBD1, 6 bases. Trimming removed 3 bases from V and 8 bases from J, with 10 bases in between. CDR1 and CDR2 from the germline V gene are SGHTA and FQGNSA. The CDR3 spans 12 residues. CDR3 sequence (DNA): TGTGCCAGCAGCTTCATGGGGGCCGGCTACACCTTC. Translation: CASSFMGAGYTF.

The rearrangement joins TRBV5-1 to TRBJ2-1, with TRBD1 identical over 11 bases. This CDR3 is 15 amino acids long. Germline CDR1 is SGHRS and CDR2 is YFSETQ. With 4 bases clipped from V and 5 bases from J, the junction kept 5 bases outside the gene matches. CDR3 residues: CASSTGTGGNNEQFF. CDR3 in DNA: TGCGCCAGCAGCACCGGGACAGGGGGTAACAATGAGCAGTTCTTC.

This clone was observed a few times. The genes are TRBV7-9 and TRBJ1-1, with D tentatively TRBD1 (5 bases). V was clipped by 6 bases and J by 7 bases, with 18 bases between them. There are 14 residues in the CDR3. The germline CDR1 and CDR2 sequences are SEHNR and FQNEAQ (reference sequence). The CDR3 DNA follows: TGTGCCAGCAGACCCCCCAGGGAAGGCGTTGAAGCTTTCTTT. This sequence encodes CASRPPREGVEAFF.

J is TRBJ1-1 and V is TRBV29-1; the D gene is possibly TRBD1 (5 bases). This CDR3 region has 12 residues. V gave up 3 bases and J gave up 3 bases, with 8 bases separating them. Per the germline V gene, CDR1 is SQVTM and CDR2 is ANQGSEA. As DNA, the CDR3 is TGCAGCGTTGAGCGGGGGGACACTGAAGCTTTCTTT. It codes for CSVERGDTEAFF.